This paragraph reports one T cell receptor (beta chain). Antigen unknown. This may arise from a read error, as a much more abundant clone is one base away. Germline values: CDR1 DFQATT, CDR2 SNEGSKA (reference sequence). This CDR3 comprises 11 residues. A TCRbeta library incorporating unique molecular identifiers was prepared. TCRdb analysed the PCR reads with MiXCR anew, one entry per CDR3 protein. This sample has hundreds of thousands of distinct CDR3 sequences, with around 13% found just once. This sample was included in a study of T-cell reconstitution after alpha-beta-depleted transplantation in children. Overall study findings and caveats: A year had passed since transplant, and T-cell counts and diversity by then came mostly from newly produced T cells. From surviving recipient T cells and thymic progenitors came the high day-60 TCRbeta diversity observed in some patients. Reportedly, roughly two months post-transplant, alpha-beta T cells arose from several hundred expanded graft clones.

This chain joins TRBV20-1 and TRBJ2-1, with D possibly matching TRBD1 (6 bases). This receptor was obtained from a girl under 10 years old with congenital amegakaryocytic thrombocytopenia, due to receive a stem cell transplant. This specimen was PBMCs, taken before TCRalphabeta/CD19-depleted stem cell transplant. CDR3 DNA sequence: TGCAGTGCGGACAGCTACAATGAGCATTTCTTC. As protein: CSADSYNEHFF.